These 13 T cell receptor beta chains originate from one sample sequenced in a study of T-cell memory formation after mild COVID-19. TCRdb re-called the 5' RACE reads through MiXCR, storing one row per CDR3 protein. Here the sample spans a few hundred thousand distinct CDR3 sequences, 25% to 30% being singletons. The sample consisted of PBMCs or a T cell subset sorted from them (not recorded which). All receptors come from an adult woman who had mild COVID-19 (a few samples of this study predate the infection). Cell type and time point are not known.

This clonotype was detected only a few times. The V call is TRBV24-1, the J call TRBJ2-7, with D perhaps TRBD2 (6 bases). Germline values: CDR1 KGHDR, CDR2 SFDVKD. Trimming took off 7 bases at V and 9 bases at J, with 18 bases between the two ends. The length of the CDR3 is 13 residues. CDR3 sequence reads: CATSRFSGDGQYF. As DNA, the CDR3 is TGTGCCACCAGCCGATTTAGCGGTGACGGGCAGTACTTC.

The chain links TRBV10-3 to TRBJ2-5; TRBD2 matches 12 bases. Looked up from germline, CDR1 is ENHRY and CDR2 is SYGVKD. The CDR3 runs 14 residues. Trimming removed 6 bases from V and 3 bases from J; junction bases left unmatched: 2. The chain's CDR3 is CAISGLAGKETQYF. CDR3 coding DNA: TGTGCCATCAGCGGACTAGCGGGGAAAGAGACCCAGTACTTC.

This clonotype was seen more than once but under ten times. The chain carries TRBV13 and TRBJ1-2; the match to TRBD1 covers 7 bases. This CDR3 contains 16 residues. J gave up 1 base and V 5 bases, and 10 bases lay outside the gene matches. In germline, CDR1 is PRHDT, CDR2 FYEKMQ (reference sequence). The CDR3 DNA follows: TGTGCCAGCAGCCCACAGGACAGGAGCTTTAACTATGGCTACACCTTC. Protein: CASSPQDRSFNYGYTF.

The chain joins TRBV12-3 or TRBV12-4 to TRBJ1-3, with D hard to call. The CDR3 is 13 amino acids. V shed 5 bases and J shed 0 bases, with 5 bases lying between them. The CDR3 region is CASSVSSGNTIYF. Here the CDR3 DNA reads TGTGCCAGCAGTGTCAGCTCTGGAAACACCATATATTTT.

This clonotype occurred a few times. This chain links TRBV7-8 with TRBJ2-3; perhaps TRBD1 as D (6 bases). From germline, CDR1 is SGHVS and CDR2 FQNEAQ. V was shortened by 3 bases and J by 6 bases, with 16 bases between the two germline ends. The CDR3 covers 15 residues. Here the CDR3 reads CASSFLEQGKDTQYF. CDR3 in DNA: TGTGCCAGCAGCTTCCTGGAACAGGGCAAGGATACGCAGTATTTT.

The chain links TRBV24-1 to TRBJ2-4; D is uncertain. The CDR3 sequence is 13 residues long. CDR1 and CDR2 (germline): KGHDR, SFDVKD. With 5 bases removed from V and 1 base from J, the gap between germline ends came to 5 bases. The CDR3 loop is CATSASAKNIQYF. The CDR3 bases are TGTGCCACCAGTGCATCTGCCAAAAACATTCAGTACTTC.

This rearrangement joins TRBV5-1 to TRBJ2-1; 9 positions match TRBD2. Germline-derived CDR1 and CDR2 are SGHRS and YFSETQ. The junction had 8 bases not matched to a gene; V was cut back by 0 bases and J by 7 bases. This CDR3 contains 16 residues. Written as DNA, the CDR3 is TGCGCCAGCAGCTTGGGGGGGAGTAGCGGGAGTAATGAGCAGTTCTTC. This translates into CASSLGGSSGSNEQFF.

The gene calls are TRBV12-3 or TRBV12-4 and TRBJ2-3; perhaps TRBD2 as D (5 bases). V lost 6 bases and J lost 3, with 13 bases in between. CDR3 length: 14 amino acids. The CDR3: CASRLQWETDTQYF. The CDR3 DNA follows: TGTGCCAGCAGATTGCAGTGGGAGACAGATACGCAGTATTTT.

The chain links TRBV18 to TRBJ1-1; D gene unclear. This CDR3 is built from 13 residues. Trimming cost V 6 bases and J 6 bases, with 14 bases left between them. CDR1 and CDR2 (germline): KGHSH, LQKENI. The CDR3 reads CASSRAPESEAFF. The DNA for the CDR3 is TGTGCCAGCTCCCGGGCCCCGGAATCTGAAGCTTTCTTT.

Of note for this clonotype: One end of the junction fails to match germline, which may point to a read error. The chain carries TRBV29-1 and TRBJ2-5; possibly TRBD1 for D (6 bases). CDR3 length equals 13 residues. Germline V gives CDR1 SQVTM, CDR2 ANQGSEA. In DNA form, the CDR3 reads TGCAGCGTGGAAGCAGGGGTGGGAGAGACCCAGTACTTC. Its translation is CSVEAGVGETQYF.

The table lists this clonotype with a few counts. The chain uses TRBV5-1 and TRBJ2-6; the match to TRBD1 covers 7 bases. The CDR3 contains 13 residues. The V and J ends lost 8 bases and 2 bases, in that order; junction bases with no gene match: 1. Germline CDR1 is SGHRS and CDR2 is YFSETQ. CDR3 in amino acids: CARGTAGANVLTF. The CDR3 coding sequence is TGCGCCAGGGGGACAGCTGGGGCCAACGTCCTGACTTTC.

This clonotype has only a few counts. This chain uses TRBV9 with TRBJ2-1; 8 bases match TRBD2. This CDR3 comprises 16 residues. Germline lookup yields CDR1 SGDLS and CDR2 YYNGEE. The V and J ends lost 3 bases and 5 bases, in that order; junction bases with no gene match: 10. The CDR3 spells CASSGSGAGGHNEQFF. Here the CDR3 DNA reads TGTGCCAGCAGCGGGTCCGGGGCGGGAGGTCACAATGAGCAGTTCTTC.

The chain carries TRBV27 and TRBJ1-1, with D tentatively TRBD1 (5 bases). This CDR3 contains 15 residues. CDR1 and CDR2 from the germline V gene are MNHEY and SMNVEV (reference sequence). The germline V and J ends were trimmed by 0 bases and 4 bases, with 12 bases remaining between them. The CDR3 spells CASSLSPGSGTEAFF. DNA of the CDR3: TGTGCCAGCAGTTTATCCCCAGGGAGCGGCACTGAAGCTTTCTTT.